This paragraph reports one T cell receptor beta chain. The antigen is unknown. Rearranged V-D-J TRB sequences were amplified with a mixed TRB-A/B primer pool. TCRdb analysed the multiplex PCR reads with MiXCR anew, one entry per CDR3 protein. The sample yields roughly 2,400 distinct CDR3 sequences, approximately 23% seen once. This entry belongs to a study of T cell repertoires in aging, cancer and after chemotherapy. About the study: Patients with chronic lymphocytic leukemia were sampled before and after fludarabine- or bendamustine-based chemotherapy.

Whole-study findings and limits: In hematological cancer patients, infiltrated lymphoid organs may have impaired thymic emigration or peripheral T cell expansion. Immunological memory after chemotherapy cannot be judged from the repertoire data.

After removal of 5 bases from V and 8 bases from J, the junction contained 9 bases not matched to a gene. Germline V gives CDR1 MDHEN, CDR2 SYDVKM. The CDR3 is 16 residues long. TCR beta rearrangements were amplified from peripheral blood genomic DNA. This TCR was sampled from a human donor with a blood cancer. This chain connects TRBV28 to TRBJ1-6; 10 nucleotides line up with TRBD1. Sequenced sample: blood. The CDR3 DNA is TGTGCCAGCAGTCTCCCGGGACAGGGGATGGATTCACCCCTCCACTTT. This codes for CASSLPGQGMDSPLHF.